This TCR beta chain was retrieved from a study of blood T cells in healthy people across ages. Study as a whole: About one barcoded beta molecule per two T cells was captured by template switching. General study findings and limits: Samples with more naive T cells showed higher observed beta diversity.

Extraction yielded at least 5 micrograms of total RNA per sample. This clonotype occurred once. Its antigen is unknown. It was with a sample-barcoded 5' primer and a J-beta primer mix that a second PCR of about 6 to 12 cycles was run. TCRdb processed the 5' RACE reads anew with MiXCR; each CDR3 protein has one entry. Of about 640,000 distinct CDR3 sequences listed, 35% to 50% are singletons. Germline assignment: CDR1 KGHSH and CDR2 LQKENI. The length of the CDR3 is 15 residues. With 6 bases removed from V and 0 bases from J, the gap between germline ends came to 12 bases. The chain joins TRBV18 to TRBJ2-4, with D possibly being TRBD1 (6 bases). The clonotype was recovered from an elderly man in good health. The sequenced sample was blood. CDR3 DNA sequence: TGTGCCAGCTCTCGGGACATTATAGCCAAAAACATTCAGTACTTC. Translating gives CASSRDIIAKNIQYF.